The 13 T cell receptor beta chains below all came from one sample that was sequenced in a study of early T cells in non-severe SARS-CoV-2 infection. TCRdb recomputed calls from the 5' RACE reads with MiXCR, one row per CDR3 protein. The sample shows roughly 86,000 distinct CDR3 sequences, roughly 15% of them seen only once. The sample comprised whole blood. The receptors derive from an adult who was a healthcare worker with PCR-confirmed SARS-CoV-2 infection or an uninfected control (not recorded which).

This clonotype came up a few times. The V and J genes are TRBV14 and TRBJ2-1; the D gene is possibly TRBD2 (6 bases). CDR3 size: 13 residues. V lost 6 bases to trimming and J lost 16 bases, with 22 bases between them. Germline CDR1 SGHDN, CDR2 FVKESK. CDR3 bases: TGTGCCAGCAGTCTGTGGGAGGACCAACCCAAATTCTTC. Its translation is CASSLWEDQPKFF.

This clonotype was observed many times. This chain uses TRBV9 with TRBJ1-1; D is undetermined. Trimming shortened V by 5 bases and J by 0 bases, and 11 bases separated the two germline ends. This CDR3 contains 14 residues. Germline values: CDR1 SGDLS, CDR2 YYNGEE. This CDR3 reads CASSTDGLNTEAFF. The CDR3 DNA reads TGTGCCAGCAGTACGGACGGATTGAACACTGAAGCTTTCTTT.

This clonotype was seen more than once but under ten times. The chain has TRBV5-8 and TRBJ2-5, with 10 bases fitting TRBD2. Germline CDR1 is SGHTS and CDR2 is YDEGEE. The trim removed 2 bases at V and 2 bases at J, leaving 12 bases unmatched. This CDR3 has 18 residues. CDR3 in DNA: TGTGCCAGCAGCTTATTGCTTCTAGCGGGGGTCAGGCAAGAGACCCAGTACTTC. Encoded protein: CASSLLLLAGVRQETQYF.

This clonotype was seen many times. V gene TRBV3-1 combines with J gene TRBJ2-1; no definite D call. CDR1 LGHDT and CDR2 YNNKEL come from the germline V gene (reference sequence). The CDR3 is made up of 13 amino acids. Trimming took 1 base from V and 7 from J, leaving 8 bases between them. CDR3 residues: CASSQGWKNEQFF. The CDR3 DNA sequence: TGTGCCAGCAGCCAAGGATGGAAAAATGAGCAGTTCTTC.

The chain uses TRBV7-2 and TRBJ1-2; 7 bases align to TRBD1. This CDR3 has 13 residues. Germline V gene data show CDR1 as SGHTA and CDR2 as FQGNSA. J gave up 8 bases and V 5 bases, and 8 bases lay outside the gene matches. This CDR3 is CASSRRGREGYTF. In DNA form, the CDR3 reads TGTGCCAGCAGCCGGAGGGGGCGGGAAGGCTACACCTTC.

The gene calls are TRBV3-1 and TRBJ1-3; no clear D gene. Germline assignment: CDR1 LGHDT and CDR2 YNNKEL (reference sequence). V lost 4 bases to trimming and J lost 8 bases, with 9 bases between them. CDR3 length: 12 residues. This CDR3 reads CASSRPGHTIYF. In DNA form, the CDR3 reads TGTGCCAGCAGCCGCCCGGGCCACACCATATATTTT.

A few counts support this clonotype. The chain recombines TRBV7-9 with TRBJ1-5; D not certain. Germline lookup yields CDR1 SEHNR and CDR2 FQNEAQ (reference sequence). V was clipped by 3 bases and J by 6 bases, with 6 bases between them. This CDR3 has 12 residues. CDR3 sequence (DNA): TGTGCCAGCAGCTTTGCGGGTCAGCCCCAGCATTTT. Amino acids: CASSFAGQPQHF.

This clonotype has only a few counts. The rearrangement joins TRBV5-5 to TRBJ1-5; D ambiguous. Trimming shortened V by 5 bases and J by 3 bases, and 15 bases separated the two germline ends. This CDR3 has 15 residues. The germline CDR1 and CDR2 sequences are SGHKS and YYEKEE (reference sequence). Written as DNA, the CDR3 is TGTGCCAGCAGACCCGGAGGATCAATCAATCAGCCCCAGCATTTT. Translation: CASRPGGSINQPQHF. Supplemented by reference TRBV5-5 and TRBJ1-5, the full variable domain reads DAGVTQSPTHLIKTRGQQVTLRCSPISGHKSVSWYQQVLGQGPQFIFQYYEKEERGRGNFPDRFSARQFPNYSSELNVNALLLGDSALYLCASRPGGSINQPQHFGDGTRLSIL.

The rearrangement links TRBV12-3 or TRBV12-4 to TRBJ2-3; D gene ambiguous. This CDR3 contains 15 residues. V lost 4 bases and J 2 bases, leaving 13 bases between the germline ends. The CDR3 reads CASSWDSQNTDTQYF. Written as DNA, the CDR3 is TGTGCCAGCAGTTGGGATTCGCAAAACACAGATACGCAGTATTTT.

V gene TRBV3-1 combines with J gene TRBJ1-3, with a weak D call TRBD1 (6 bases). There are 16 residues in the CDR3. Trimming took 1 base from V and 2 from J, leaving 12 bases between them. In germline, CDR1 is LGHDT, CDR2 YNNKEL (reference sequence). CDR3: CASSQGLQGTGNTIYF. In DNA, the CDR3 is TGTGCCAGCAGCCAAGGATTACAGGGAACTGGAAACACCATATATTTT.

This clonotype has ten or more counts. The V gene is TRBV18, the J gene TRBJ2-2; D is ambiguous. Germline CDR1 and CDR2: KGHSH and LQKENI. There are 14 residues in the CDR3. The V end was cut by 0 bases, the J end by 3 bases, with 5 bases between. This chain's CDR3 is CASSPPVYTGELFF. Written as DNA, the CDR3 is TGTGCCAGCTCACCACCAGTATACACCGGGGAGCTGTTTTTT.

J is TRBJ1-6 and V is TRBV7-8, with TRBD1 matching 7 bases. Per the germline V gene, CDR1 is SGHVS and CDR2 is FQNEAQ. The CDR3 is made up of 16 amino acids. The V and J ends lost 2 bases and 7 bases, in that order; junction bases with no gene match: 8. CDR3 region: CASSLRDRIRNSPLHF. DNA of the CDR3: TGTGCCAGCAGCTTACGGGACAGAATAAGGAATTCACCCCTCCACTTT.

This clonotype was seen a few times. The DNA for the CDR3 is TGTGCCAGCAGCTTAGGACCGGCGGTTAATCAGCCCCAGCATTTT. It codes for CASSLGPAVNQPQHF. The chain links TRBV7-9 to TRBJ1-5; unclear D gene. V was pared by 1 base and J by 4 bases, with 11 bases between. CDR3 length equals 15 residues. Per the germline V gene, CDR1 is SEHNR and CDR2 is FQNEAQ (reference sequence).